The 4 T cell receptor beta chains below come from one sample, sequenced in a study of cytomegalovirus exposure and HLA in healthy donors. PCR amplification relied on 60 Vbeta primers (plus 13 Jbeta primers). Sequenced by immunoSEQ multiplex PCR; TCRdb stores in-frame clones only, minus some. The table has 150,000 to 200,000 clones, 70% to 80% seen once. Sample: PBMCs. All receptors come from a woman aged 40-49 years in good health and CMV-seronegative.

This clone appeared a single time. The chain couples TRBV2 to TRBJ2-2, with 7 bases that match TRBD1. CDR1 and CDR2 (germline): SNHLY, FYNNEI. The CDR3 runs to 14 residues. Losses at the gene ends were 9 bases for V and 5 bases for J; bases not matched to a gene: 9. The CDR3 reads CARGQATRTGELFF. The CDR3 nucleotides read TGTGCCAGAGGACAGGCCACGAGGACCGGGGAGCTGTTTTTT.

This chain joins TRBV6-5 and TRBJ1-2; D might be TRBD1 (6 bases). Germline-derived CDR1 and CDR2 are MNHEY and SVGAGI. CDR3 length equals 12 residues. Deletions cut 5 bases from V and 7 bases from J, with 11 bases between. This chain's CDR3 is CASSDTGTGYTF. The CDR3 DNA reads as TGTGCCAGCAGTGACACAGGGACTGGCTACACCTTC.

The chain recombines TRBV11-2 with TRBJ1-4; D not certain. The CDR3 has 13 amino acids. Trimming stripped 5 bases from V and 8 bases from J, with 12 bases between. From germline, CDR1 is SGHAT and CDR2 FQNNGV. As DNA, the CDR3 is TGTGCCAGCAGCCCACCGGGAGGGGAAAAACTGTTTTTT. This sequence encodes CASSPPGGEKLFF.

Remarks on this clone: Other nucleotide sequences in the sample specify the same CDR3. The V gene is TRBV5-4, the J gene TRBJ1-2; D is possibly TRBD1 (6 bases). V was pared by 4 bases and J by 6 bases, with 10 bases between. Germline V gives CDR1 SGHNT, CDR2 YYREEE (reference sequence). CDR3 length: 12 residues. CDR3 bases: TGTGCCAGCAGCCGGACAGTCGATGGCTACACCTTC. Translating it yields CASSRTVDGYTF.